This T cell receptor (beta chain) was captured by sequencing in a study of cytomegalovirus exposure and HLA in healthy donors. Study-wide results and caveats: In vitro work confirmed that three CMV-associated chains recognize CMV antigens. First-cohort TCR clusters were later found to tend to co-occur in the roughly 120 validation repertoires. The classifier reportedly diagnosed cytomegalovirus status with high specificity and sensitivity. Most TCR sequences were uncommon, yet certain public TCRs appeared in many donors.

Clones were read by immunoSEQ multiplex PCR, and TCRdb kept only the in-frame ones, dropping some. The table has roughly 250,000 clones, 75% to 90% seen once. There are a few counts of this clone. Its antigen is as yet unknown. The CDR3 covers 14 residues. The germline CDR1 and CDR2 sequences are MGHRA and YSYEKL. The V gene lost 5 bases and the J gene lost 8 bases, with 18 bases spanning the gap. The sequenced sample consisted of PBMCs. The sequence was obtained from a woman aged 30 to 39 in good health and CMV-seropositive. The gene calls are TRBV4-1 and TRBJ1-2; the D is unclear. DNA for the CDR3: TGCGCCAGCAGCTCACTCTGGGAGAATAGGGGCTACACCTTC. Translation gives CASSSLWENRGYTF.